This T cell receptor (beta chain) was sequenced for a study of T cell responses to AZD1222 COVID-19 vaccine. TCRdb's table, derived via immunoSEQ multiplex PCR, lists solely in-frame clones and lacks some. The table lists approximately 90,000 clones, about 90% of them singletons, with about 7.5% in the top ten. The CDR3 loop spans 13 amino acids. With 5 bases removed from V and 3 bases from J, the gap between germline ends came to 8 bases. Germline loops: CDR1 SGHKS, CDR2 YYEKEE (reference sequence). The sequencing here drew on peripheral blood, taken on day 0 of AZD1222 vaccination. This sequence joins TRBV5-5 and TRBJ1-4, with no clear D. The sequence was obtained from an adult in good health. CDR3 protein: CASSPGPNEKLFF. Written as DNA, the CDR3 is TGTGCCAGCAGTCCCGGGCCTAATGAAAAACTGTTTTTT.